At least ten counts were recorded for the clone carrying this T cell receptor beta chain. Its antigen is currently unknown. This record belongs to a study of spatial heterogeneity in lung cancer. Overall study context: Alpha-chain sequences were consistently detected less often than beta-chain sequences. General study results and limits: Among blood samples, ubiquitous expanded tumor TCRs appeared more at resection than at follow-up.

The library protocol tagged each TCR cDNA with a unique molecular identifier. TCRdb ran MiXCR on the 5' RACE reads and lists one entry per CDR3 protein. The sample has 45,000 or so distinct CDR3 sequences; about 10% are singletons. The CDR3 runs 14 residues. Trimming took off 6 bases at V and 0 bases at J, with 9 bases between the two ends. Germline CDR1 MDHEN, CDR2 SYDVKM. The time point: sample taken at primary tumor resection. Unsorted whole RNA from tumor, nontumor lung or frozen PBMC underwent sequencing. The donor group consisted of some 70 patients who had untreated, early-stage non-small cell lung cancer.

The V call is TRBV28, the J call TRBJ1-5; TRBD1 might be the D (6 bases). The TCR sequence derives from a female donor with early-stage non-small cell lung cancer. This specimen was PBMCs, taken at surgery. CDR3 in DNA: TGTGCCAGCAGCCGGGACAATAGCAATCAGCCCCAGCATTTT. Translated: CASSRDNSNQPQHF.